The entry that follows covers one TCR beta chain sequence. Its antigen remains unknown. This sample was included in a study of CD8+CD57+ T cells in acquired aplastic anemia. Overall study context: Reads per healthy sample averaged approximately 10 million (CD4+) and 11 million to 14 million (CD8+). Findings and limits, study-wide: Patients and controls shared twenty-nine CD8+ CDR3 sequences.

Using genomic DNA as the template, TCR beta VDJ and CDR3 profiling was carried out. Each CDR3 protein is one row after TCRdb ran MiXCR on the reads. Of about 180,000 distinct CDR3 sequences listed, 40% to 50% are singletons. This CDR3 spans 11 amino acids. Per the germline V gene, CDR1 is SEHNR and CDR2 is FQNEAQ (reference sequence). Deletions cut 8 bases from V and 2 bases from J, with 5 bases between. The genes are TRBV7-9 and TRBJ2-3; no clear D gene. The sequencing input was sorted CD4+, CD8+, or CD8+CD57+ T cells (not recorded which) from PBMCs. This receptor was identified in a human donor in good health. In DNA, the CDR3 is TGTGCCAGCGACTCCACAGATACGCAGTATTTT. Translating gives CASDSTDTQYF.